The rows below give T cell receptor beta chains drawn from one sample of a study of neurological immune-mediated disorders. Via MiXCR, TCRdb re-called the 5' RACE reads, giving one row per CDR3 protein. This table has about 55,000 distinct CDR3 sequences, approximately 3.9% appearing once. The material sequenced was PBMCs. The origin of the receptors is a man aged 25-45 years with multiple sclerosis. The CDR3 runs from the conserved cysteine through the conserved F or W. The D gene is left open where the match is weak. The size of a clone is reported for some rows only, either as once, few or many, or as a class for expanded clones.

TRBV3-1	TRBJ1-6	many	.	CASSQVGGGNSPLHF	TGTGCCAGCAGCCAAGTTGGGGGAGGTAATTCACCCCTCCACTTT
TRBV20-1	TRBJ2-1	many	TRBD1	CSADNRDSSEQFF	TGCAGTGCTGATAACCGGGACAGTAGTGAGCAGTTCTTC
TRBV15	TRBJ2-2	many	.	CATSRDRSPGELFF	TGTGCCACCAGCAGGGACCGGTCCCCCGGGGAGCTGTTTTTT
TRBV5-6	TRBJ2-7	few	.	CVSSTERLRESYEQYF	TGTGTCAGCAGCACCGAACGACTGCGGGAATCCTACGAGCAGTACTTC
TRBV28	TRBJ1-6	many	.	CASSLFSGWNSPLHF	TGTGCCAGCAGTTTATTTTCAGGGTGGAATTCACCCCTCCACTTT
TRBV19	TRBJ2-7	many	TRBD1	CASNGARTGADEQYF	TGTGCCAGTAATGGAGCAAGGACAGGGGCGGACGAGCAGTACTTC
TRBV5-1	TRBJ2-1	many	.	CASSLGLGDEQFF	TGCGCCAGCAGCTTGGGGCTAGGTGATGAGCAGTTCTTC
TRBV29-1	TRBJ1-2	many	.	CSVDQGSRTF	TGCAGCGTAGATCAAGGCAGCCGTACCTTC
TRBV20-1	TRBJ2-3	many	TRBD2	CSARGTTSGGSSTDTQYF	TGCAGTGCTAGAGGAACGACTAGCGGGGGGAGTAGCACAGATACGCAGTATTTT
TRBV20-1	TRBJ2-7	few	.	CSAPKGSSYEQYF	TGCAGTGCCCCCAAGGGGAGCTCCTACGAGCAGTACTTC
TRBV20-1	TRBJ2-1	many	.	CSAILAEAYNEQFF	TGCAGTGCTATCTTAGCGGAGGCCTACAATGAGCAGTTCTTC
TRBV20-1	TRBJ2-7	many	TRBD2	CSARARTRTYEQYF	TGCAGTGCTAGAGCCAGGACTAGGACCTACGAGCAGTACTTC
TRBV20-1	TRBJ1-4	.	.	CSAKGLDEKLFF	TGCAGTGCTAAAGGGTTGGATGAAAAACTGTTTTTT
TRBV7-8	TRBJ2-1	many	TRBD1	CASSQGQTYEQFF	TGTGCCAGCAGCCAGGGACAGACCTATGAGCAGTTCTTC
TRBV5-1	TRBJ2-7	many	TRBD1	CASSPWTGGYEQYF	TGCGCCAGCAGCCCTTGGACAGGGGGCTACGAGCAGTACTTC
TRBV3-1	TRBJ1-2	many	.	CASSRTANGYTF	TGTGCCAGCAGCCGGACGGCCAATGGCTACACCTTC
TRBV5-1	TRBJ1-2	few	TRBD1	CASSIGQGLYGYTF	TGCGCCAGCAGCATAGGACAGGGTCTATATGGCTACACCTTC